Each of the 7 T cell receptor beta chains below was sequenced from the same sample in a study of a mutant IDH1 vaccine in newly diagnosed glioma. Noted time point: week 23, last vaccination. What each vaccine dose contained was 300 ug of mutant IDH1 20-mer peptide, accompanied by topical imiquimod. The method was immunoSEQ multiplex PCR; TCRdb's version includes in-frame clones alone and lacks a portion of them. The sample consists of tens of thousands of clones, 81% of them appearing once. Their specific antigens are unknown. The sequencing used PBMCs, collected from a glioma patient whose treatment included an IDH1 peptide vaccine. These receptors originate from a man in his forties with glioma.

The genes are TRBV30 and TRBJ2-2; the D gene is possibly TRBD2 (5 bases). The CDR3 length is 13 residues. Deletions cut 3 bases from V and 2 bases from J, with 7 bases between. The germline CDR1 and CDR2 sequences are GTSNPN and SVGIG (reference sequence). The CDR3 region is CAWRRVNTGELFF. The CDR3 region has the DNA TGTGCCTGGAGGAGGGTTAACACCGGGGAGCTGTTTTTT. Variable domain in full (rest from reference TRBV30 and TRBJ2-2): SQTIHQWPATLVQPVGSPLSLECTVEGTSNPNLYWYRQAAGRGLQLLFYSVGIGQISSEVPQNLSASRPQDRQFILSSKKLLLSDSGFYLCAWRRVNTGELFFGEGSRLTVL.

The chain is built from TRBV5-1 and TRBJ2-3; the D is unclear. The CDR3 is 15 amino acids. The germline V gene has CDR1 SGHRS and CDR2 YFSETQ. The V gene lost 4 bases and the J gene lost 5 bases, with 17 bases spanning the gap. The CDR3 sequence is CASSGAEGIGDTQYF. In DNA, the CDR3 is TGCGCCAGCAGCGGAGCAGAAGGGATAGGAGATACGCAGTATTTT.

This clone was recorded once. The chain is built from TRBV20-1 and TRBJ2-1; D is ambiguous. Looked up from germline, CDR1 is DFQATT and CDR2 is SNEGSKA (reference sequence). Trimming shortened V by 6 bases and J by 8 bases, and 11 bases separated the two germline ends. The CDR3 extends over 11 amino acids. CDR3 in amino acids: CSAHRNHEQFF. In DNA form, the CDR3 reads TGCAGTGCGCACCGTAATCATGAGCAGTTCTTC.

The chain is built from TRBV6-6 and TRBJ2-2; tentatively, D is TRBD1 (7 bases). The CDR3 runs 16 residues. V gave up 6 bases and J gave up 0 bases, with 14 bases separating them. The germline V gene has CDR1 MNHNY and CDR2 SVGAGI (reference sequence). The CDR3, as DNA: TGTGCCAGCAGCCCCCCAGGGGGGCCGAACACCGGGGAGCTGTTTTTT. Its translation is CASSPPGGPNTGELFF.

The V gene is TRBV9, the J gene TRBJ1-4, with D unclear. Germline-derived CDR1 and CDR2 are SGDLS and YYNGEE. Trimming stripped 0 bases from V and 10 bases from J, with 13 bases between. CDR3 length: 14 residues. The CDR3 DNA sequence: TGTGCCAGCAGCGTAGTAGCCGGTGAAGGAAAACTGTTTTTT. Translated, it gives CASSVVAGEGKLFF.

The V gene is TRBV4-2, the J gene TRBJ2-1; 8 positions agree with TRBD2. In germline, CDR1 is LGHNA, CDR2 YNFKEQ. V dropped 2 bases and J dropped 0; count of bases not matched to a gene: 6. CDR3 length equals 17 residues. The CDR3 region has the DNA TGTGCCAGCAGCCAACGGCGGGGGGAGCCCTCCTACAATGAGCAGTTCTTC. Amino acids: CASSQRRGEPSYNEQFF.

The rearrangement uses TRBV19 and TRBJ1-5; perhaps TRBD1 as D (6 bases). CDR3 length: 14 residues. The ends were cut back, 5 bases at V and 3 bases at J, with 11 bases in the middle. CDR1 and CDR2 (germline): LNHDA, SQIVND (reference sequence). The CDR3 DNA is TGTGCCAGTAGTCTACGACAGGCCAATCAGCCCCAGCATTTT. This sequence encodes CASSLRQANQPQHF.